A single sample is the source of the 30 T cell receptor beta chains below, sequenced in a study of T cells in localized non-small cell lung cancer. Sequenced by immunoSEQ multiplex PCR; TCRdb stores in-frame clones only, minus some. Among around 36,000 clones, 81% were seen once, and the ten largest hold about 7%. The sequenced sample was peripheral blood mononuclear cells, obtained before any cancer treatment. The source is a male donor at least 60 years old with stage II lung adenocarcinoma.

This clone counts as medium-sized. This chain joins TRBV27 and TRBJ1-5; perhaps TRBD1 as D (5 bases). Trimming shortened V by 3 bases and J by 3 bases, and 12 bases separated the two germline ends. The CDR3 is 15 amino acids. Germline V gene data show CDR1 as MNHEY and CDR2 as SMNVEV (reference sequence). The CDR3 DNA is TGTGCCAGCAGTTTGGCGGGGGGGGTCAATCAGCCCCAGCATTTT. Its translation is CASSLAGGVNQPQHF.

This clone was counted a single time. The chain combines TRBV5-1 with TRBJ1-1, with D perhaps matching TRBD1 (5 bases). Germline V gene lookup returns CDR1 SGHRS and CDR2 YFSETQ. The CDR3 runs 15 residues. The V end was cut by 0 bases, the J end by 4 bases, with 13 bases between. The CDR3 here is CASSLEEEGTTEAFF. The CDR3 DNA follows: TGCGCCAGCAGCTTGGAAGAGGAAGGGACCACTGAAGCTTTCTTT.

This clone was detected a few times. The chain combines TRBV6-1 with TRBJ1-6, with D perhaps TRBD1 (6 bases). Trimming cost V 9 bases and J 9 bases, with 21 bases left between them. CDR1 is MNHNS and CDR2 is SASEGT in the germline V gene. The CDR3 extends over 15 amino acids. In DNA form, the CDR3 reads TGTGCCAGTAAGGATCAAGGGGGAGGGAGTTCACCCCTCCACTTT. Protein: CASKDQGGGSSPLHF.

A note on this clone: No conserved phenylalanine or tryptophan ends this CDR3, so it is likely a read error. The DNA is left out, because the CDR3 cannot be placed on it with certainty; the CDR3 is given as TCRdb lists it. The V call is TRBV5-8, the J call TRBJ2-7; TRBD2 is the table's D call, not checked against the DNA. The CDR3 is made up of 15 amino acids, end residues included. Germline V lookup: CDR1 SGHTS, CDR2 YDEGEE. CDR3: CASSLQYSSGALFTG.

V is TRBV7-6 and J is TRBJ2-3; 7 bases align to TRBD1. CDR1 and CDR2 (germline): SGHVS, FNYEAQ. Trimming at V came to 5 bases and at J to 5 bases, leaving 10 bases not matched to a gene. The CDR3 sequence is 15 residues long. CDR3: CASSLYDRVEDTQYF. The CDR3 DNA follows: TGTGCCAGCAGCCTATACGACAGGGTAGAAGATACGCAGTATTTT.

This clone has only a few counts. V usage is TRBV7-9 and J usage is TRBJ2-7, with a possible D match to TRBD1 (6 bases). This CDR3 spans 14 amino acids. Germline CDR1 reads SEHNR; CDR2 reads FQNEAQ (reference sequence). V was pared by 3 bases and J by 2 bases, with 11 bases between. CDR3 region: CASSLTGPPYEQYF. CDR3 DNA: TGTGCCAGCAGCTTGACAGGTCCCCCCTACGAGCAGTACTTC.

The gene calls are TRBV6-6 and TRBJ1-1, with D tentatively TRBD1 (5 bases). V lost 0 bases to trimming and J lost 4 bases, with 12 bases between them. This CDR3 contains 15 residues. CDR1 is MNHNY, CDR2 SVGAGI, per germline (reference sequence). DNA of the CDR3: TGTGCCAGCAGTTACTCCCGGGGCAGGCCCACTGAAGCTTTCTTT. It is translated as CASSYSRGRPTEAFF.

This clone has only a few counts. The chain recombines TRBV28 with TRBJ2-7, with a possible D match to TRBD1 (6 bases). CDR3 size: 12 residues. V was cut by 4 bases and J by 4 bases, with 8 bases left in between. Germline-derived CDR1 and CDR2 are MDHEN and SYDVKM. Here the CDR3 reads CASSWQGYEQYF. CDR3 coding DNA: TGTGCCAGCAGTTGGCAGGGGTACGAGCAGTACTTC.

The chain links TRBV28 to TRBJ2-5, with TRBD2 identical over 7 bases. This CDR3 spans 13 amino acids. CDR1 and CDR2 from the germline V gene are MDHEN and SYDVKM. The ends lost 8 bases at V and 6 bases at J; junction bases unmatched: 9. CDR3 DNA: TGTGCCAGCGCCTTACTAGCGCAAAAGACCCAGTACTTC. Residues: CASALLAQKTQYF.

The V gene is TRBV7-9, the J gene TRBJ1-6; TRBD1 agrees at 10 bases. Germline V gives CDR1 SEHNR, CDR2 FQNEAQ (reference sequence). The V segment lost 4 bases and the J segment 10 bases; nucleotides outside the gene matches: 7. This CDR3 has 15 amino acids. CDR3 bases: TGTGCCAGCAGCTCCGCGGGACAGGGGAAATCACCCCTCCACTTT. This codes for CASSSAGQGKSPLHF.

The J gene is TRBJ2-5, the V gene TRBV27; 11 bases agree with TRBD2. CDR3 length: 18 amino acids. V shed 2 bases and J 5 bases; nucleotides not matched to a gene: 13. CDR1 is MNHEY and CDR2 is SMNVEV in the germline V gene (reference sequence). CDR3 nucleotide sequence: TGTGCCAGCAGTTTAAGGGCCCTAGCGGGAGGAAGATGGGAGACCCAGTACTTC. It codes for CASSLRALAGGRWETQYF.

The chain carries TRBV19 and TRBJ1-1; 7 bases line up with TRBD1. This CDR3 contains 14 residues. The germline CDR1 and CDR2 sequences are LNHDA and SQIVND (reference sequence). The junction had 6 bases not matched to a gene; V was cut back by 6 bases and J by 2 bases. Written as DNA, the CDR3 is TGTGCCAGTAGGGAGGGGGCCTACAACACTGAAGCTTTCTTT. It is translated as CASREGAYNTEAFF.

This clone has just a few counts. Written as DNA, the CDR3 is TGTGCCAGCAGTGAACCGGGGTCTGAAGCTTTCTTT. This codes for CASSEPGSEAFF. V usage is TRBV25-1 and J usage is TRBJ1-1; no clear D gene. The CDR3 runs to 12 residues. The V end was cut by 2 bases, the J end by 6 bases, with 7 bases between. Germline CDR1 reads MGHDK; CDR2 reads SYGVNS.

This clone was picked up one time. The J gene is TRBJ2-5, the V gene TRBV5-6, with D uncertain. Trimming took off 1 base at V and 1 base at J, with 8 bases between the two ends. The germline V gene has CDR1 SGHDT and CDR2 YYEEEE. CDR3 length equals 14 residues. CDR3 sequence reads: CASSLSRIQETQYF. CDR3 sequence (DNA): TGTGCCAGCAGCTTGTCAAGAATCCAAGAGACCCAGTACTTC.

The genes are TRBV5-8 and TRBJ2-3, with 8 bases identical to TRBD2. CDR3 length: 16 amino acids. V dropped 5 bases and J dropped 2; count of bases not matched to a gene: 10. Germline lookup yields CDR1 SGHTS and CDR2 YDEGEE. Written as DNA, the CDR3 is TGTGCCAGCAGTCTGCTACTAGCGGACCTCACAGATACGCAGTATTTT. The encoded protein is CASSLLLADLTDTQYF.

V and J are TRBV10-3 and TRBJ1-2; 9 bases agree with TRBD1. The length of the CDR3 is 13 residues. Germline V gives CDR1 ENHRY, CDR2 SYGVKD. Unmatched junction bases numbered 6, after V lost 10 bases and J lost 3 bases. CDR3 in amino acids: CASTGGEDYGYTF. In DNA form, the CDR3 reads TGTGCCAGCACAGGGGGCGAGGACTATGGCTACACCTTC.

The rearrangement links TRBV6-5 to TRBJ1-2; tentatively, D is TRBD1 (5 bases). With 5 bases removed from V and 4 bases from J, the gap between germline ends came to 11 bases. This CDR3 region has 13 residues. Germline CDR1 reads MNHEY; CDR2 reads SVGAGI. The DNA of the CDR3 is TGTGCCAGCAGTCCTCCTCAGGGCTATGGCTACACCTTC. Its translation is CASSPPQGYGYTF.

This chain joins TRBV4-3 and TRBJ1-5; D remains unclear. CDR1 and CDR2 (germline): LGHNA, YSLEER. This CDR3 comprises 14 residues. Trimming left V 0 bases short and J 6 bases short, with 9 bases between. The CDR3 nucleotides are TGCGCCAGCAGCCAAGACAGTGCGTTTCAGCCCCAGCATTTT. This codes for CASSQDSAFQPQHF.

In this sample, this clone turned up a few times. This sequence joins TRBV4-1 and TRBJ1-5; D not resolved. CDR1 MGHRA and CDR2 YSYEKL come from the germline V gene. This CDR3 comprises 14 residues. Trimming cost V 0 bases and J 4 bases, with 7 bases left between them. CDR3 loop: CASSQEGGNQPQHF. CDR3 nucleotide sequence: TGCGCCAGCAGCCAAGAAGGAGGAAATCAGCCCCAGCATTTT.

V is TRBV2 and J is TRBJ1-1; 8 bases fit TRBD1. The CDR3 runs to 12 residues. Germline V gene data show CDR1 as SNHLY and CDR2 as FYNNEI. DNA for the CDR3: TGTTTGAGCAGGGGGCAGAACACTGAAGCTTTCTTT. This codes for CLSRGQNTEAFF.

The chain couples TRBV21-1 to TRBJ1-2. TRBV21-1 constitutes a pseudogene. The CDR3 sequence is 15 residues long. In nucleotides, the CDR3 is TGTGCCAGCAGCAAGGATAGGAGTGCTAACTATGGCTACACCTTC. Translating gives CASSKDRSANYGYTF.

This clone was observed a few times. The V call is TRBV7-9, the J call TRBJ2-3, with TRBD2 identical over 14 bases. The CDR3 is 18 residues long. CDR1 and CDR2 (germline): SEHNR, FQNEAQ (reference sequence). V lost 8 bases and J lost 3; bases outside the gene matches: 13. DNA for the CDR3: TGTGCCAGCCCTCTTGGGGGGACTAGCGGGAGATTGACAGATACGCAGTATTTT. It codes for CASPLGGTSGRLTDTQYF. Based on the CDR3 plus reference TRBV7-9 and TRBJ2-3, the full variable domain is DTGVSQNPRHKITKRGQNVTFRCDPISEHNRLYWYRQTLGQGPEFLTYFQNEAQLEKSRLLSDRFSAERPKGSFSTLEIQRTEQGDSAMYLCASPLGGTSGRLTDTQYFGPGTRLTVL.

The chain is built from TRBV2 and TRBJ1-5; D gene ambiguous. The CDR3 contains 14 residues. Deletions cut 6 bases from V and 0 bases from J, with 9 bases between. CDR1 is SNHLY and CDR2 is FYNNEI in the germline V gene. For the CDR3, the DNA is TGTGCCAGCAGGGAAACAGATAGCAATCAGCCCCAGCATTTT. Protein sequence: CASRETDSNQPQHF.

DNA for the CDR3: TGTGCCAGCAGGGGCGGGTTAGGGCAGCCCCAGCATTTT. This sequence encodes CASRGGLGQPQHF. The J gene is TRBJ1-5, the V gene TRBV6-5, with D unresolved. Germline V gene lookup returns CDR1 MNHEY and CDR2 SVGAGI. This CDR3 region has 13 residues. The germline V and J ends were trimmed by 6 bases and 7 bases, with 13 bases remaining between them.

The J gene is TRBJ2-7, the V gene TRBV5-1; D call uncertain. Germline loops: CDR1 SGHRS, CDR2 YFSETQ. V lost 1 base and J 6 bases, leaving 14 bases between the germline ends. CDR3 length equals 14 residues. CDR3 in amino acids: CASSLSGSNSEQYF. In DNA, the CDR3 is TGCGCCAGCAGCTTGAGTGGCAGTAACAGCGAGCAGTACTTC.

This chain joins TRBV5-6 and TRBJ2-7, with D hard to call. CDR3 length: 15 amino acids. Germline CDR1 is SGHDT and CDR2 is YYEEEE. The ends were cut back, 0 bases at V and 1 base at J, with 11 bases in the middle. The CDR3 DNA follows: TGTGCCAGCAGCTTGGTCCACATACCTTCCTACGAGCAGTACTTC. Amino acids: CASSLVHIPSYEQYF.

This clone appeared a few times. The V and J genes are TRBV10-3 and TRBJ1-5; no clear D. The CDR3 has 14 residues. The germline V gene has CDR1 ENHRY and CDR2 SYGVKD. The ends were cut back, 4 bases at V and 6 bases at J, with 13 bases in the middle. The CDR3 coding sequence is TGTGCCATCAGTGGGTTAGGGAAAGGTCAGCCCCAGCATTTT. Translated: CAISGLGKGQPQHF.

The J gene is TRBJ1-1, the V gene TRBV5-5; TRBD1 might be the D (5 bases). Deletions cut 3 bases from V and 4 bases from J, with 22 bases between. Germline CDR1 reads SGHKS; CDR2 reads YYEKEE (reference sequence). The CDR3 extends over 17 amino acids. Here the CDR3 reads CASSSSAQGRSFTEAFF. DNA for the CDR3: TGTGCCAGCAGCTCTAGTGCCCAGGGACGCTCCTTCACTGAAGCTTTCTTT.

The chain recombines TRBV10-3 with TRBJ2-1; D is uncertain. The CDR3 is 15 residues long. Germline loops: CDR1 ENHRY, CDR2 SYGVKD. V lost 2 bases and J lost 8, with 16 bases in between. In DNA form, the CDR3 reads TGTGCCATCAGTGAGGCAAGGGTATTTGGGGATGAGCAGTTCTTC. This sequence encodes CAISEARVFGDEQFF.

The rearrangement links TRBV7-9 to TRBJ2-2; D uncertain. Germline assignment: CDR1 SEHNR and CDR2 FQNEAQ (reference sequence). This CDR3 contains 14 residues. Trimming took off 0 bases at V and 11 bases at J, with 13 bases between the two ends. The CDR3 coding sequence is TGTGCCAGCAGCTTAGCGATCCCTTTAGGCGAGCTGTTTTTT. The encoded protein is CASSLAIPLGELFF. The variable domain in full, with the rest retrieved from reference TRBV7-9 and TRBJ2-2, is DTGVSQNPRHKITKRGQNVTFRCDPISEHNRLYWYRQTLGQGPEFLTYFQNEAQLEKSRLLSDRFSAERPKGSFSTLEIQRTEQGDSAMYLCASSLAIPLGELFFGEGSRLTVL.